The T cell receptor (beta chain) described here comes from a study of beta chain features in type 1 diabetes. Findings and caveats of the study: Shortening that was moderate but significant affected the TCRB CDR3s of Type 1 diabetes patients in all four CD4+ subsets. Reads derived from cDNA could over-represent cells showing high TCR expression.

V was trimmed by 1 base and J by 4 bases, leaving 11 bases between them. The CDR3 covers 15 residues. Germline values: CDR1 KGHSH, CDR2 LQKENI. Reverse transcription of all isolated RNA meant that expressed TCRB transcripts were sequenced. Profiling relied on immunoSEQ multiplex PCR, and the TCRdb table lists in-frame clones only, not all of them. Among hundreds of thousands of clones listed, 11% to 15% were seen once. This clone was counted between two and nine times. Its antigen is not identified. V and J are TRBV18 and TRBJ1-5, with unresolved D. The sequence came from a man in his thirties or forties in good health. Material: central memory CD4+ T cells from blood. DNA of the CDR3: TGTGCCAGCTCACCACGGTTTTCAGAGAATCAGCCCCAGCATTTT. Its protein is CASSPRFSENQPQHF.